A selection of T cell receptor beta chains follows, all from one sample in a study of CD8 T cells in Susac syndrome. MiXCR, run by TCRdb on the immunoSEQ multiplex PCR reads, gives a single entry per CDR3 protein. The sample contains over 95,000 distinct CDR3 sequences, around nine tenths of which appear only once. Sequencing used CD4+ T cells from PBMCs. The receptors stem from a human donor in good health. Both conserved end residues are part of each CDR3. A D gene is named only where the DNA matches it firmly. Clone size appears in some rows only: once, few, many, or a class for an expanded clone.

d_call,j_call,clone_size,cdr3_length,v_call,cdr3_nt,cdr3_aa
NA,TRBJ1-5,NA,14,TRBV2,TGTGCCAGCAGTAGTACAGGAACGGGTCAGCCCCAGCATTTT,CASSSTGTGQPQHF
NA,TRBJ2-7,NA,15,TRBV12-3/TRBV12-4,TGTGCCAGCAGTTCCACAGGTACAGCGTTCTACGAGCAGTACTTC,CASSSTGTAFYEQYF
TRBD1,TRBJ1-2,NA,12,TRBV20-1,TGCAGTGCTCTGGACAGGCCTTATGGCTACACCTTC,CSALDRPYGYTF
NA,TRBJ2-7,NA,15,TRBV6-1,TGTGCCAGCAGTGAATCGGGGACGCACTCCTACGAGCAGTACTTC,CASSESGTHSYEQYF
NA,TRBJ2-7,NA,16,TRBV20-1,TGCAGTGCCCTAGGGGGGCAGCGGCTCCTCTCCTACGAGCAGTACTTC,CSALGGQRLLSYEQYF
NA,TRBJ1-4,once,13,TRBV29-1,TGCAGCGTTGAGGGCAGGGCGGATGAAAAACTGTTTTTT,CSVEGRADEKLFF
TRBD1,TRBJ1-2,NA,14,TRBV18,TGTGCCAGCTCGAGCACGGGACAGTCCTATGGCTACACCTTC,CASSSTGQSYGYTF
TRBD2,TRBJ2-3,once,16,TRBV10-3,TGTGCCATCAGTGGCCTCCTGGGAGCGGGGGCAGATACGCAGTATTTT,CAISGLLGAGADTQYF
TRBD1,TRBJ1-5,NA,15,TRBV6-2/TRBV6-3,TGTGCCAGCAGTCTAGACAGGGGAGGCAATCAGCCCCAGCATTTT,CASSLDRGGNQPQHF
TRBD2,TRBJ2-7,NA,16,TRBV29-1,TGCAGCGTTGTCCCGTATGGCGGGAGAAGGTCCTACGAGCAGTACTTC,CSVVPYGGRRSYEQYF
TRBD1,TRBJ1-5,NA,16,TRBV7-6,TGTGCCAGCAGCTTAGCGGTAGGGACAGAGAATCAGCCCCAGCATTTT,CASSLAVGTENQPQHF
TRBD1,TRBJ2-7,NA,14,TRBV19,TGTGCCAGTAGTTCAGGGGGCTCGGCCTACGAGCAGTACTTC,CASSSGGSAYEQYF
NA,TRBJ2-2,NA,15,TRBV5-4,TGTGCCAGCAGCTTGCTCGGAGTAGACACCGGGGAGCTGTTTTTT,CASSLLGVDTGELFF
TRBD2,TRBJ2-3,NA,14,TRBV7-8,TGTGCCAGCGGGAGGGGTTCTAGCACAGATACGCAGTATTTT,CASGRGSSTDTQYF
TRBD1,TRBJ2-5,NA,15,TRBV5-1,TGCGCCAGCAGCACAGGACAGGGGGTAGGAGAGACCCAGTACTTC,CASSTGQGVGETQYF
TRBD1,TRBJ2-4,once,14,TRBV18,TGTGCCAGCTCACCAAGGACAGGGACGGACATTCAGTACTTC,CASSPRTGTDIQYF
TRBD2,TRBJ2-3,NA,18,TRBV7-2,TGTGCCAGCAGCCCCCCACCCACGGGGGGTGCGTTCACAGATACGCAGTATTTT,CASSPPPTGGAFTDTQYF
NA,TRBJ2-1,NA,12,TRBV12-3/TRBV12-4,TGTGCCAGCAGCCCCGTCGAGGATGAGCAGTTCTTC,CASSPVEDEQFF
TRBD2,TRBJ2-1,NA,15,TRBV6-5,TGTGCCAGCCTGACGGGAGCGGGGGGTTACAATGAGCAGTTCTTC,CASLTGAGGYNEQFF
NA,TRBJ1-6,NA,13,TRBV2,TGTGCCAGCAGTCAGGGATCATTTTCACCCCTCCACTTT,CASSQGSFSPLHF
NA,TRBJ1-6,NA,15,TRBV6-5,TGTGCCAGCAGTCGAGCCGGGGAGGGAAATTCACCCCTCCACTTT,CASSRAGEGNSPLHF
NA,TRBJ1-4,NA,13,TRBV7-9,TGTGCCAGCAGCTCCGCCGGACAGCCACACGTGTTTTTT,CASSSAGQPHVFF
TRBD2,TRBJ2-7,NA,13,TRBV20-1,TGCAGTGCTCCTTGGGGACTAGCGGGTGAGCAGTACTTC,CSAPWGLAGEQYF
TRBD2,TRBJ2-7,NA,12,TRBV10-3,TGTGCCACGTCACTAGCGGGAACCGAGCAGTACTTC,CATSLAGTEQYF
TRBD1,TRBJ1-6,NA,14,TRBV4-2,TGTGCCAGCAGCCAGATGACAGGGGATTCACCCCTCCACTTT,CASSQMTGDSPLHF
NA,TRBJ1-1,NA,13,TRBV19,TGTGCCAGTAGTCGGACAGCGAACACTGAAGCTTTCTTT,CASSRTANTEAFF
TRBD1,TRBJ1-1,NA,11,TRBV29-1,TGCAGCGTCCAGGGGGGCCCAAAAGCTTTCTTT,CSVQGGPKAFF
NA,TRBJ2-5,NA,13,TRBV5-1,TGCGCCAGCAGCTTGATGGGGGAAGAGACCCAGTACTTC,CASSLMGEETQYF
TRBD2,TRBJ2-7,NA,13,TRBV29-1,TGCAGCGTTGCTCCGGGAGGCCCCTACGAGCAGTACTTC,CSVAPGGPYEQYF
TRBD2,TRBJ2-5,NA,14,TRBV7-2,TGTGCCAGCAGCAGCGGGGCTCAGACAGAGACCCAGTACTTC,CASSSGAQTETQYF
NA,TRBJ2-5,once,14,TRBV14,TGTGCCAGCAGCCCATTACAGGCGAAAGAGACCCAGTACTTC,CASSPLQAKETQYF